The source of this TCR beta chain is a study of control samples from healthy donors and cancer patients (dated by TCRdb to the early 2020s). As to this clone: Its cognate antigen has yet to be identified. Base qualities are missing; no much larger clone stands one base away.

At the junction V is shortened by 4 bases and J by 3 bases, with 14 bases in between. The germline V gene encodes CDR1 SGHDN and CDR2 FVKESK. Inclusive of the bounding cysteine and phenylalanine, the CDR3 is 15 residues long. Left in the record is the CDR3 DNA by itself, 45 bases read in frame from the first base. The library was obtained by the immunoSEQ multiplex PCR assay. TCRdb took this table from immuneACCESS and kept in-frame rearrangements with V and J called. Such tables lack part of the clones; where checked against another copy, unresolved V genes explain under half of the gap, and the rest is unexplained. The sample data list over 100,000 clones, and more than 90% of these were observed just once. The top ten clonotypes cover around 5.1% of the sample.

Recombination linked TRBV14 to TRBJ2-3; no D gene is confidently identified. This receptor was identified in a man between 18 and 29 years old in good health. The sequenced sample consisted of blood. The DNA reads as follows: TGTGCCAGCAGCCCCGGCGGCGGTCGAACAGATACGCAGTATTTT. Translated, it gives CASSPGGGRTDTQYF.